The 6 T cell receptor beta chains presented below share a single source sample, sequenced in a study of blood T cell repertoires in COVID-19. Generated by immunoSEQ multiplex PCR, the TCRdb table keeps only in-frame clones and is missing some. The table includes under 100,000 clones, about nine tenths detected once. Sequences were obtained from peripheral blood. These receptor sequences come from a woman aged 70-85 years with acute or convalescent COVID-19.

The CDR3 sequence: CASSFRPLTYEQYV. For the CDR3, the DNA is TGTGCCAGCAGTTTTCGTCCACTGACCTACGAGCAGTACGTC. The chain employs TRBV28 and TRBJ2-7; no clear D. The CDR3 is made up of 14 amino acids. Trimming cost V 3 bases and J 2 bases, with 11 bases left between them. Germline V gene sequence: CDR1 MDHEN, CDR2 SYDVKM.

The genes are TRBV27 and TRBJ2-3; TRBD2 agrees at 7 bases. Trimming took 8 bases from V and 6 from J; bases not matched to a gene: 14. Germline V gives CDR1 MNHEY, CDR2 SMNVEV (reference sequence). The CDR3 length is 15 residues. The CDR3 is CASSRVAGVPDTQYF. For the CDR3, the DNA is TGTGCCAGCTCCCGGGTTGCGGGAGTCCCCGATACGCAGTATTTT.

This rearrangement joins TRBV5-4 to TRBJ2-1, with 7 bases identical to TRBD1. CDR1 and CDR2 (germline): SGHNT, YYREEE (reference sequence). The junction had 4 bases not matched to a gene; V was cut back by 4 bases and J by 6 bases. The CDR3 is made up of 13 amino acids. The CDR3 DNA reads TGTGCCAGCAGCCCACAGGGGTTCAATGAGCAGTTCTTC. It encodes CASSPQGFNEQFF.

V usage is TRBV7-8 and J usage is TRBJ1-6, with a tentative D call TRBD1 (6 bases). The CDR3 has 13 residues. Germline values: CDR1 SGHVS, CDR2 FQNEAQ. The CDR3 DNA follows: TGTGCTGATATTGGGGGCCCCTCTTCACCCCTCCACTTT. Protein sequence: CADIGGPSSPLHF.

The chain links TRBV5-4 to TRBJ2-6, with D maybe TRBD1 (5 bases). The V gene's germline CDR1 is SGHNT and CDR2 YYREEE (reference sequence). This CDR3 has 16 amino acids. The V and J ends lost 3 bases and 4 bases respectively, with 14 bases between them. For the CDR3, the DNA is TGTGCCAGCAGCTCAGGGTGGCCGGGCGGGGCCAACGTCCTGACTTTC. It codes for CASSSGWPGGANVLTF.

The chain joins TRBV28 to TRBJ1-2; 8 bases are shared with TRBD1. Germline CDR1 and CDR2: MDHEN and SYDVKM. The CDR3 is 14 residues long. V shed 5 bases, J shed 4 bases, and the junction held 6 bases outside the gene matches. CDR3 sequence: CASSAHDRGYGYTF. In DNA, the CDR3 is TGTGCCAGCAGTGCACATGACAGGGGCTATGGCTACACCTTC.